These 6 T cell receptor beta chains were all obtained from the same sample, sequenced in a study of blood T cell repertoires in COVID-19. The repertoire was sequenced with immunoSEQ multiplex PCR; TCRdb's copy has only in-frame clones and lacks some. The sample lists some 240,000 clones, 80% to 90% occurring once. What was sequenced was peripheral blood. These receptor sequences come from a woman between 65 and 79 years old with COVID-19, enrolled during active disease.

The rearrangement uses TRBV30 and TRBJ1-1, with D perhaps matching TRBD1 (6 bases). Germline CDR1 is GTSNPN and CDR2 is SVGIG (reference sequence). The CDR3 has 14 amino acids. V dropped 3 bases and J dropped 3 bases, with 14 bases sitting between them. The CDR3 DNA is TGTGCCTGGAGCAGGGGCAGGCGTCACACTGAAGCTTTCTTT. This sequence encodes CAWSRGRRHTEAFF.

The chain employs TRBV24-1 and TRBJ1-3; D gene uncertain. This CDR3 comprises 15 residues. Deletions cut 1 base from V and 0 bases from J, with 6 bases between. Germline loops: CDR1 KGHDR, CDR2 SFDVKD. This CDR3 reads CATSDFYGSGNTIYF. Here the CDR3 DNA reads TGTGCCACCAGTGATTTTTACGGCTCTGGAAACACCATATATTTT.

A single count supports this clone. The chain combines TRBV9 with TRBJ1-3; tentatively, D is TRBD1 (6 bases). The CDR3 totals 14 residues. CDR1 is SGDLS and CDR2 is YYNGEE in the germline V gene. Trimming shortened V by 2 bases and J by 9 bases, and 15 bases separated the two germline ends. CDR3 in DNA: TGTGCCAGCAGCGTCGGCGGGGGCGGAGCCACCATATATTTT. It yields the protein CASSVGGGGATIYF.

V and J are TRBV5-1 and TRBJ1-4; D is possibly TRBD1 (5 bases). V was pared by 4 bases and J by 8 bases, with 21 bases between. Germline lookup yields CDR1 SGHRS and CDR2 YFSETQ. CDR3 length: 16 amino acids. CDR3 amino acids: CASSGGGRAGEEKLFF. In DNA, the CDR3 is TGCGCCAGCAGCGGGGGAGGCAGGGCCGGGGAGGAAAAACTGTTTTTT.

The chain has TRBV3-1 (or the pseudogene TRBV3-2) and TRBJ1-6; 7 bases are shared with TRBD1. The CDR3 totals 15 residues. V lost 1 base, J lost 6 bases, and 3 bases stayed unmatched. The germline CDR1 and CDR2 sequences are LGHDT and YNNKEL (reference sequence). The CDR3 DNA is TGTGCCAGCAGCCAAGTCCGGGACAGTAATTCACCCCTCCACTTT. This translates into CASSQVRDSNSPLHF.

V and J are TRBV11-3 and TRBJ2-2, with D tentatively TRBD2 (6 bases). This CDR3 has 14 residues. V shed 5 bases and J shed 5 bases, with 12 bases lying between them. Germline-derived CDR1 and CDR2 are SGHNT and YENEEA. CDR3 DNA sequence: TGTGCCAGCAGCCCGCGGGAAAGGACCGGGGAGCTGTTTTTT. Protein sequence: CASSPRERTGELFF.